This entry lists 8 T cell receptor beta chains sequenced from one sample in a study of regulatory T cells in long-lasting Graves disease. According to the study, TCR beta libraries were built with iRepertoire HTBI primers and CDR3-region Arm-PCR. TCRdb reprocessed the multiplex PCR reads with MiXCR, giving one entry per CDR3 protein. The table shows roughly 360,000 distinct CDR3 sequences, with approximately 12% occurring only once. Time point given: newly diagnosed GD, antithyroid drugs for less than 3 months. With RNA extracted from PBMCs as input, the TCR library was made. The same sample was also used in a study of T cells in Graves' hyperthyroidism and ophthalmopathy.

Specimen: peripheral blood mononuclear cells (PBMCs), collected at new diagnosis, from a patient treated with antithyroid drugs. The receptor set was obtained from a woman aged 18-35 years with Graves disease.

There are a few counts of this clonotype. V and J are TRBV7-9 and TRBJ1-3; no firm D call. The CDR3 spans 15 residues. The V end lost 5 bases, the J end lost 0 bases, and 11 bases lay between the germline ends. Looked up from germline, CDR1 is SEHNR and CDR2 is FQNEAQ (reference sequence). The CDR3 here is CASSPTRYSGNTIYF. The CDR3 DNA reads as TGTGCCAGCAGCCCAACTCGATACTCTGGAAACACCATATATTTT.

In its sample, this clonotype was seen many times. This chain uses TRBV20-1 with TRBJ2-7; possible D gene TRBD1, 6 bases. The CDR3 covers 12 residues. Germline lookup yields CDR1 DFQATT and CDR2 SNEGSKA (reference sequence). V was shortened by 4 bases and J by 2 bases, with 9 bases between the two germline ends. In DNA, the CDR3 is TGCAGTGCTACAGGGGACACCTACGAGCAGTACTTC. Residues: CSATGDTYEQYF.

This clonotype was counted at least ten times. The chain joins TRBV7-2 to TRBJ2-3, with TRBD2 identical over 8 bases. The germline V gene has CDR1 SGHTA and CDR2 FQGNSA. Trimming took 4 bases from V and 0 from J; bases not matched to a gene: 9. CDR3 length: 17 residues. The CDR3 DNA follows: TGTGCCAGCAGCTCCCGGAAAGCGGGGGAGAGCACAGATACGCAGTATTTT. Translation: CASSSRKAGESTDTQYF.

This clonotype was detected ten times or more. This chain's CDR3 is CASSPGTTETDTQYF. CDR3 nucleotide sequence: TGTGCCAGCAGCCCAGGGACTACCGAAACAGATACGCAGTATTTT. The V call is TRBV6-1, the J call TRBJ2-3; 7 positions agree with TRBD2. The germline V gene encodes CDR1 MNHNS and CDR2 SASEGT. Trimming removed 6 bases from V and 3 bases from J; junction bases left unmatched: 9. The CDR3 is 15 residues long.

Concerning this clonotype: A much more abundant neighbour one base away suggests this may be a read error. The missing conserved phenylalanine or tryptophan at the end of this CDR3 makes a read error likely. V and J are TRBV18 and TRBJ2-6; D is perhaps TRBD1 (6 bases). V was shortened by 6 bases and J by 2 bases, with 11 bases between the two germline ends. CDR1 is KGHSH and CDR2 is LQKENI in the germline V gene. This CDR3 comprises 15 residues. This chain's CDR3 is CASSFSGAGANVLTL. As DNA, the CDR3 is TGTGCCAGCTCGTTCTCAGGGGCTGGGGCCAACGTCCTGACTCTC.

This clonotype was counted ten times or more. The rearrangement links TRBV9 to TRBJ2-5; 9 bases map to TRBD2. V shed 2 bases, J shed 1 base, and the junction held 3 bases outside the gene matches. Germline loops: CDR1 SGDLS, CDR2 YYNGEE. The CDR3 is made up of 15 amino acids. The CDR3 spells CASSVLAGAQETQYF. The CDR3 DNA follows: TGTGCCAGCAGCGTGTTAGCGGGGGCCCAAGAGACCCAGTACTTC.

This clonotype was counted between two and nine times. This chain connects TRBV4-1 to TRBJ2-2; the match to TRBD2 covers 10 bases. The CDR3 consists of 16 residues. Per germline, CDR1 MGHRA and CDR2 YSYEKL. With V trimmed by 2 bases and J by 2 bases, 2 bases remained unmatched. DNA of the CDR3: TGCGCCAGCAGCCAAAGCGGGGGGGACAACACCGGGGAGCTGTTTTTT. As protein: CASSQSGGDNTGELFF.

On this clonotype itself: Possible read error: a much larger clone is one base away. The chain couples TRBV6-2 or TRBV6-3 to TRBJ1-1, with TRBD1 as a possible D gene (6 bases). Germline CDR1 is MNHEY and CDR2 is SVGEGT. The CDR3 extends over 13 amino acids. Trimming took off 5 bases at V and 5 bases at J, with 12 bases between the two ends. The CDR3 here is CASSVQGQTEAFF. The CDR3 DNA reads as TGTGCCAGCAGTGTCCAGGGGCAGACTGAAGCTTTCTTT.